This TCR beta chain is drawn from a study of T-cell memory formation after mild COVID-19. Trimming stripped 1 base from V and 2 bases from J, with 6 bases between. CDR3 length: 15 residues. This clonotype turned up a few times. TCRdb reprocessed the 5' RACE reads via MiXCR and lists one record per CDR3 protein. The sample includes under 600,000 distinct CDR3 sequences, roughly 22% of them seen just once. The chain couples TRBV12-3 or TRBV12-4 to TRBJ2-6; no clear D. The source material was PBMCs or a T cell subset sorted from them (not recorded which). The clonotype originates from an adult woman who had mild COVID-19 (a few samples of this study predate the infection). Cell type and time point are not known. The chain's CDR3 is CASSLVTTGANVLTF. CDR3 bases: TGTGCCAGCAGTTTAGTAACGACTGGGGCCAACGTCCTGACTTTC.